The present T cell receptor beta chain was sequenced within a study of blood T cell repertoires in COVID-19. Study information: Samples representing acute and convalescent COVID-19 were sourced from the United States, Italy and Spain. T cells, B-cell-depleted T cells, or PBMCs provided the cDNA or gDNA that served as material.

Authors' analysis steps: For nucleated cells, counts were estimated from reference gene primer amplification. Repertoires were generated with immunoSEQ multiplex PCR, while TCRdb's copy carries only in-frame clones and drops some. The DNA gave D and trimming, while V, J and clone size come from that table. The repertoire includes 120,000 or so clones, over 75% of them detected once, and around 2.5% sits in the top ten. There are 14 residues in the CDR3. Looked up from germline, CDR1 is SGHRS and CDR2 is YFSETQ. V dropped 5 bases and J dropped 5; count of bases not matched to a gene: 3. As regards this clone: Different DNA sequences within this sample yield the same CDR3.

The sequence derives from a man aged 50 or older with acute or convalescent COVID-19. This rearrangement joins TRBV5-1 to TRBJ1-5; 11 nucleotides align to TRBD1. The sequenced sample was peripheral blood. The CDR3 spells CASSRTGGDQPQHF. The CDR3 bases are TGCGCCAGCAGTAGGACAGGGGGCGATCAGCCCCAGCATTTT.